Following are 5 T cell receptor beta chains from one sample sequenced in a study of blood T cell repertoires in COVID-19. Libraries were prepared by immunoSEQ multiplex PCR; TCRdb keeps only in-frame clonotypes and omits some of them. Seen here are more than 110,000 clones, 85% to 90% observed once, and the top ten hold around 10%. What was sequenced was peripheral blood. The receptors come from an elderly woman with acute or convalescent COVID-19.

The gene calls are TRBV7-8 and TRBJ1-3, with D perhaps matching TRBD1 (6 bases). Germline values: CDR1 SGHVS, CDR2 FQNEAQ. The CDR3 covers 14 residues. Trimming stripped 5 bases from V and 3 bases from J, with 11 bases between. The CDR3 nucleotides are TGTGCCAGCAGCCCCGGGACAATTGGAAACACCATATATTTT. This translates into CASSPGTIGNTIYF.

This chain links TRBV6-5 with TRBJ1-4; weak D call: TRBD1 (5 bases). The ends were cut back, 5 bases at V and 6 bases at J, with 13 bases in the middle. CDR3 length equals 14 residues. Germline CDR1 is MNHEY and CDR2 is SVGAGI. The CDR3 DNA reads TGTGCCAGCAGTCAGCGGGAAGGGGATGAAAAACTGTTTTTT. It translates to CASSQREGDEKLFF.

The chain combines TRBV11-1 with TRBJ2-5; possible D gene TRBD1, 6 bases. The germline V gene encodes CDR1 SGHAT and CDR2 FQDESV (reference sequence). With 1 base removed from V and 4 bases from J, the gap between germline ends came to 13 bases. CDR3 length: 15 residues. The CDR3 is CASSLGGQGRETQYF. The CDR3 DNA follows: TGTGCCAGCAGCTTAGGGGGTCAGGGGAGAGAGACCCAGTACTTC.

The rearrangement links TRBV19 to TRBJ1-1; D gene ambiguous. The V gene lost 3 bases and the J gene lost 3 bases, with 8 bases spanning the gap. The germline V gene has CDR1 LNHDA and CDR2 SQIVND (reference sequence). This CDR3 is 13 amino acids long. The CDR3, as DNA: TGTGCCAGTAGTATTTTGCGCTACACTGAAGCTTTCTTT. Protein: CASSILRYTEAFF.

This rearrangement joins TRBV15 to TRBJ2-7; D is uncertain. The V and J ends lost 2 bases and 4 bases respectively, with 9 bases between them. Germline CDR1 is LNHNV and CDR2 is YYDKDF (reference sequence). The CDR3 has 13 amino acids. CDR3 loop: CATSRSGVYEQYF. CDR3 DNA sequence: TGTGCCACCAGCAGATCAGGTGTTTACGAGCAGTACTTC.